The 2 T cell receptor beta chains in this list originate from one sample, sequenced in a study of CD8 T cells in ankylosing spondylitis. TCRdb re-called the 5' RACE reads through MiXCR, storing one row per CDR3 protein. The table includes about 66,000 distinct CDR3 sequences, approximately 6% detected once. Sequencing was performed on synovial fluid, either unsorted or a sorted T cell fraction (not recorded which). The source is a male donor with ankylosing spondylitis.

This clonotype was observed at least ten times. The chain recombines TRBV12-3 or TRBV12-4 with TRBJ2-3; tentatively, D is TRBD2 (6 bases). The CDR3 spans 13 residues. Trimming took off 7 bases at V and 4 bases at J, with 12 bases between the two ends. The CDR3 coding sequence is TGTGCCAGCACGGGAGAAGGGGCAGATACGCAGTATTTT. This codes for CASTGEGADTQYF.

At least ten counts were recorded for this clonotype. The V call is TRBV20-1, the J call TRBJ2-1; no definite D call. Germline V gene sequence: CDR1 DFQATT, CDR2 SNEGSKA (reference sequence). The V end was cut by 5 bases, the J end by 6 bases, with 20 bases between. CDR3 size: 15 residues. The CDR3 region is CSALTGPLEVNEQFF. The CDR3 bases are TGCAGTGCTTTAACCGGCCCTCTCGAGGTCAATGAGCAGTTCTTC.